Listed below are T cell receptor beta chains from one sample, sequenced in a study of control samples from healthy donors and cancer patients. Here immunoSEQ multiplex PCR was the method, and the copy in TCRdb shows in-frame clones only, minus some. The table records about 140,000 clones, more than 90% of them present only once. Material for sequencing was blood. These receptors came from a man in his thirties or forties in good health. Each CDR3 is given with its conserved first and last residue. The order of the fields is V gene, clone size, J gene, D gene, CDR3 DNA, CDR3 protein. A D gene is named only where the DNA matches it firmly. Size is omitted from some rows. Given values are once, few, many or a class for expanded clones.

>TRBV28|.|TRBJ1-2|.
TGTGCCAGCAGTCCCCAGTTGTATGGCTACACCTTC
CASSPQLYGYTF
>TRBV5-1|.|TRBJ2-3|.
TGCGCCAGCAGCCCGATGAGGACCCCGACGGATACGCAGTATTTT
CASSPMRTPTDTQYF
>TRBV4-2|.|TRBJ1-2|.
TGTGCCAGCAGCCAAGCCCCAGGGTACGGGGTTAAAAACACCTTC
CASSQAPGYGVKNTF
>TRBV2|.|TRBJ2-7|.
TGTGCCAGCAACTGGGACACAACCTACGAGCAGTACTTC
CASNWDTTYEQYF
>TRBV5-6|.|TRBJ2-7|.
TGTGCCAGCAGCTCTCCTCCGGGACGCCCAGCGTACTTC
CASSSPPGRPAYF
>TRBV7-3|.|TRBJ2-2|.
TGTGCCAGCAGCTTGATGGCACGCGCCGGGGAGCTGTTTTTT
CASSLMARAGELFF
>TRBV5-4|.|TRBJ2-7|.
TGTGCCAGCAGCCCGGAGGGAATAAGCTCCTACGAGCAGTACTTC
CASSPEGISSYEQYF
>TRBV7-3|.|TRBJ2-1|.
TGTGCCAGCAGCCTGCTGGCGGGGGCTTTTAATGAGCAGTTCTTC
CASSLLAGAFNEQFF
>TRBV5-6|.|TRBJ2-7|TRBD1
TGTGCCAGCAGCTGGGGACAGGTAGCCTACGAGCAGTACTTC
CASSWGQVAYEQYF
>TRBV2|.|TRBJ1-2|TRBD1
TGTGCCAGCAGTCTTTTGACAGGGGGCGCCTATGGCTACACCTTC
CASSLLTGGAYGYTF
>TRBV11-2|.|TRBJ1-1|.
TGTGCCAGCAGCTTAAACAAGAGGGGCACTGAAGCTTTCTTT
CASSLNKRGTEAFF
>TRBV5-5|.|TRBJ2-2|.
TGTGCCAGCAGCAGATTGTCCAGAGTCGGAGCCGGGGAGCTGTTTTTT
CASSRLSRVGAGELFF
>TRBV5-4|.|TRBJ2-2|.
TGTGCCAGCAGCTTCTATGTCACCGGGGAGCTGTTTTTT
CASSFYVTGELFF
>TRBV19|few|TRBJ1-2|TRBD1
TGTGCCAGTAGTACAACAGGGGGTGATGGCTACACCTTC
CASSTTGGDGYTF
>TRBV9|few|TRBJ1-5|.
TGTGCCAGCAGCGTAGGGGCTAGCAATCAGCCCCAGCATTTT
CASSVGASNQPQHF
>TRBV6-5|.|TRBJ2-2|.
TGTGCCAGCAGCCAGGGACGCCCGAACACCGGGGAGCTGTTTTTT
CASSQGRPNTGELFF
>TRBV4-2|.|TRBJ2-7|.
TGTGCCAGCAGCCAAGGACCACTAGATGTGAGAGGCGAGCAGTACTTC
CASSQGPLDVRGEQYF